The present T cell receptor beta chain was sequenced within a study of blood T cells in healthy people across ages. Study conclusions and caveats: Higher naive T cell percentage went strongly together with higher TCR beta diversity.

The CDR3 runs to 16 residues. The ends lost 0 bases at V and 2 bases at J; junction bases unmatched: 9. Germline loops: CDR1 DFQATT, CDR2 SNEGSKA (reference sequence). Together with a sample-barcoded 5' primer, a J-beta primer mix was included in a second PCR lasting about 7 to 11 cycles. Template switching added a 12-random-nucleotide identifier to every cDNA molecule. TCRdb passed the 5' RACE reads through MiXCR, listing each CDR3 protein once. In the table there are under 850,000 distinct CDR3 sequences, under 40% of which are singletons. Notes on this clonotype: Antigen: not known.

Sequencing used blood. The receptor comes from a man in his late teens or twenties in good health. The chain has TRBV20-1 and TRBJ2-5; TRBD2 matches 7 bases. In nucleotides, the CDR3 is TGCAGTGCTAGAGATAGAAAGCGGGGCCTTCAAGAGACCCAGTACTTC. Translating gives CSARDRKRGLQETQYF.